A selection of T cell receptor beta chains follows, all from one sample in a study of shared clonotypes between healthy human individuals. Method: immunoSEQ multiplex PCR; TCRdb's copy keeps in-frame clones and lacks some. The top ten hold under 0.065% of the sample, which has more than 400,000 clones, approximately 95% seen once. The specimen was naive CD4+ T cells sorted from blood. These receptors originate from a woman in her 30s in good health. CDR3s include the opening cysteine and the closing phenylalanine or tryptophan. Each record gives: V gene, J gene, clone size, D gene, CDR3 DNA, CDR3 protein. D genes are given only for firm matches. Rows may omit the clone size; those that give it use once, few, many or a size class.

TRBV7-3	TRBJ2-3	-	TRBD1	TGTGCCAGCAGCCCGGGACAGGGGGCCGACTTTGGTACGCAGTATTTT	CASSPGQGADFGTQYF
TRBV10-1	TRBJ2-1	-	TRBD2	TGCGCCAGCAGTGAGTCGGGGGCTAGCGGGAGACATGAGCAGTTCTTC	CASSESGASGRHEQFF
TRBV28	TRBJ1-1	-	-	TGTGCCAGCAGTCCGCCCGACACTGAAGCTTTCTTT	CASSPPDTEAFF
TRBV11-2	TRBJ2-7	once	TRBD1	TGTGCCAGCAGCCGGGACAGGCGAATATACGAGCAGTACTTC	CASSRDRRIYEQYF
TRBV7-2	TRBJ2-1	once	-	TGTGCCAGCAGCCTCTTGGCCTACAATGAGCAGTTCTTC	CASSLLAYNEQFF
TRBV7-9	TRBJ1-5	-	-	TGTGCCAGCAGCCCCCCGGTGCAAAGGGGTCGCAATCAGCCCCAGCATTTT	CASSPPVQRGRNQPQHF
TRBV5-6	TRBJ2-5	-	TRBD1	TGTGCCAGCAGCTTAGGAGGACAGGGGGTGGAGACCCAGTACTTC	CASSLGGQGVETQYF
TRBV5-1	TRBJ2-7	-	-	TGCGCCAGCAGCTTGGTGGGGGGAGGAAGGATCTACGAGCAGTACTTC	CASSLVGGGRIYEQYF
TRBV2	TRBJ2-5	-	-	TGTGCCAGCAGTGTGGAGACAGACCAAGAGACCCAGTACTTC	CASSVETDQETQYF
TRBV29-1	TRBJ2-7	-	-	TGCAAATGCGGGGAGCAGTACTTC	CKCGEQYF
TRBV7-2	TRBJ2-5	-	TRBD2	TGTGCCAGCAGCTTGTCCCGAGCGGGGGCGGGGGAGACCCAGTACTTC	CASSLSRAGAGETQYF
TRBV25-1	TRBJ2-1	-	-	TGTGCCAGCAGCGGGACAGGGAAGGGCGGGAGGGCCCATGAGCAGTTCTTC	CASSGTGKGGRAHEQFF
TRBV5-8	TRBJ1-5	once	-	TGTGCCAGCAGCTTGGTTTCCCAGCCCCAGCATTTT	CASSLVSQPQHF
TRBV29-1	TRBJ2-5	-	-	TGCAGCGCCCTGAGTACAGGGAAAGAGACCCAGTACTTC	CSALSTGKETQYF
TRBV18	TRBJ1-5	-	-	TGTGCCAGCTCACCGGGAGACGTCCAGCCCCAGCATTTT	CASSPGDVQPQHF
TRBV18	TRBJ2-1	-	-	TGTGCCAGCTCAGCCGTCGTCAATGAGCAGTTCTTC	CASSAVVNEQFF
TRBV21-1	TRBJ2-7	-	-	TGTGCCAGCAGCCTGACCGCTAGCGGGAGCTCCTACGAGCAGTACTTC	CASSLTASGSSYEQYF
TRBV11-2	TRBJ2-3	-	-	TGTGCCAGCAGCTCCTCCACCCGATTCACAGATACGCAGTATTTT	CASSSSTRFTDTQYF
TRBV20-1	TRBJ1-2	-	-	TGCAGTGCTATACCCGGCTACACCTTC	CSAIPGYTF
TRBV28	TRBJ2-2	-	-	TGTGCCAGCAGTTCCGGGTCGGCTAGCGACGGGGAGCTGTTTTTT	CASSSGSASDGELFF
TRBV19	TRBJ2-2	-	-	TGTGCCAGTAGTATAGAAAACACCGGGGAGCTGTTTTTT	CASSIENTGELFF
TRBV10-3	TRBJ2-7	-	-	TGTGCCATCAGTGAGGGGGCCTCCTCCTACGAGCAGTACTTC	CAISEGASSYEQYF